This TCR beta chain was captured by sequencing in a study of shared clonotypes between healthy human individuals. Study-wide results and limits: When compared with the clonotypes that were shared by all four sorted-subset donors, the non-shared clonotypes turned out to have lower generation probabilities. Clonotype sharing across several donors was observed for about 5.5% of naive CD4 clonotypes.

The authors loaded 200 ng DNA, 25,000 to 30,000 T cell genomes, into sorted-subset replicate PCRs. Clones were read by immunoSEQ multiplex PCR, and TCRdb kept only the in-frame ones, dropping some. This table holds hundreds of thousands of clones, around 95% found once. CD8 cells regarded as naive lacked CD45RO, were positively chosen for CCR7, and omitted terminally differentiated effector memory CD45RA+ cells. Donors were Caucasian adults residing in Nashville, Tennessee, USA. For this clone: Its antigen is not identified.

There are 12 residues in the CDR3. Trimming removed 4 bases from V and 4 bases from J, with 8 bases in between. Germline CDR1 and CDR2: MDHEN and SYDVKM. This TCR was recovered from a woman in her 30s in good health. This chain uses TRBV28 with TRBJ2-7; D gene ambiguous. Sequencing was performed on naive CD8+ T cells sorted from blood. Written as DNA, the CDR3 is TGTGCCAGCAGTTACGCAGGTTACGAGCAGTACTTC. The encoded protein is CASSYAGYEQYF.